One sample yielded the 32 T cell receptor beta chains listed below, sequenced in a study of blood T cell repertoires in COVID-19. Profiling relied on immunoSEQ multiplex PCR, and the TCRdb table lists in-frame clones only, not all of them. The profile shows about 140,000 clones, 77% of them singletons. The specimen sequenced was peripheral blood. Receptor source: a woman in her 50s with active or convalescent COVID-19.

The rearrangement links TRBV21-1 to TRBJ2-5; whether TRBD2, the table's D call, matches the DNA was not checked. TRBV21-1 is reported as a pseudogene. The CDR3 is made up of 17 amino acids. In DNA form, the CDR3 reads TGTGCCAGCAGCAAAGATCATCCTAGCGGATCACAAGAGACCCAGTACTTC. Translation: CASSKDHPSGSQETQYF.

A single count supports this clone. The chain employs TRBV28 and TRBJ1-5, with D possibly being TRBD1 (5 bases). CDR1 is MDHEN, CDR2 SYDVKM, per germline. Deletions cut 6 bases from V and 1 base from J, with 13 bases between. The CDR3 has 15 amino acids. CDR3 loop: CASSALGGSNQPQHF. Here the CDR3 DNA reads TGTGCCAGCAGCGCCCTTGGGGGGAGCAATCAGCCCCAGCATTTT.

The table lists this clone with a count of one. The J gene is TRBJ2-5, the V gene TRBV4-3, with 9 bases lining up with TRBD2. V trimming: 1 base; J trimming: 4 bases; junction bases outside the gene matches: 7. The CDR3 covers 16 residues. Per germline, CDR1 LGHNA and CDR2 YSLEER. The CDR3 sequence is CASSQVLAGVPETQYF. CDR3 DNA sequence: TGCGCCAGCAGCCAAGTGTTAGCGGGAGTCCCAGAGACCCAGTACTTC.

The CDR3 loop reads CASSLAHQGFNYGYTF. In DNA form, the CDR3 reads TGTGCCAGCAGCTTAGCGCATCAGGGATTTAACTATGGCTACACCTTC. The chain has TRBV7-9 and TRBJ1-2; possible D gene TRBD1, 5 bases. Germline lookup yields CDR1 SEHNR and CDR2 FQNEAQ (reference sequence). Trimming took 0 bases from V and 1 from J, leaving 12 bases between them. The CDR3 length is 16 residues.

This clone has just a few counts. The chain joins TRBV28 to TRBJ2-7, with D perhaps TRBD2 (5 bases). The germline V and J ends were trimmed by 6 bases and 2 bases, with 14 bases remaining between them. The germline V gene encodes CDR1 MDHEN and CDR2 SYDVKM. The CDR3 has 14 amino acids. CDR3 in amino acids: CASSLLVSAYEQYF. Here the CDR3 DNA reads TGTGCCAGCAGCCTACTAGTCTCTGCCTACGAGCAGTACTTC. Together with reference TRBV28 and TRBJ2-7, the CDR3 gives the full variable domain: DVKVTQSSRYLVKRTGEKVFLECVQDMDHENMFWYRQDPGLGLRLIYFSYDVKMKEKGDIPEGYSVSREKKERFSLILESASTNQTSMYLCASSLLVSAYEQYFGPGTRLTVT.

The CDR3 region has the DNA TGTGCCTGGAATCTACAGGGGGCTGGTCAGCCCCAGCATTTT. Protein: CAWNLQGAGQPQHF. The genes are TRBV30 and TRBJ1-5; 9 bases are a match to TRBD1. CDR3 length equals 14 residues. CDR1 and CDR2 from the germline V gene are GTSNPN and SVGIG (reference sequence). V trimming: 4 bases; J trimming: 6 bases; junction bases outside the gene matches: 7.

J is TRBJ1-5 and V is TRBV6-1; D not certain. This CDR3 has 14 residues. Between the trimmed V and J ends, which lost 0 bases and 7 bases, there was a span of 10 bases. Germline CDR1 reads MNHNS; CDR2 reads SASEGT. CDR3: CASSEARAGQPQHF. DNA for the CDR3: TGTGCCAGCAGTGAAGCGCGTGCAGGACAGCCCCAGCATTTT.

This clone came up once. The chain carries TRBV2 and TRBJ2-1, with 10 bases identical to TRBD2. With 5 bases clipped from V and 7 bases from J, the junction kept 11 bases outside the gene matches. Looked up from germline, CDR1 is SNHLY and CDR2 is FYNNEI. The CDR3 totals 16 residues. The CDR3 bases are TGTGCCAGCAGTAGGGGCCTAGCGGGAGCGCAGAATGAGCAGTTCTTC. It encodes CASSRGLAGAQNEQFF.

This clone appeared once. V is TRBV7-2 and J is TRBJ1-3, with D possibly being TRBD1 (6 bases). Germline CDR1 and CDR2: SGHTA and FQGNSA. The V end was cut by 3 bases, the J end by 0 bases, with 18 bases between. The CDR3 has 18 amino acids. The CDR3 spells CASSFQGLATSSGNTIYF. The CDR3 DNA is TGTGCCAGCAGCTTTCAGGGGCTGGCGACGAGCTCTGGAAACACCATATATTTT.

The chain is built from TRBV27 and TRBJ2-7, with 8 bases lining up with TRBD1. The J segment lost 6 bases and the V segment lost 5 bases, leaving 6 bases of the junction unmatched. Germline loops: CDR1 MNHEY, CDR2 SMNVEV (reference sequence). This CDR3 has 13 residues. CDR3 bases: TGTGCCAGCAGTCAATGGACAGGGCCCGAGCAGTACTTC. Its translation is CASSQWTGPEQYF.

This rearrangement joins TRBV6-2 or TRBV6-3 to TRBJ2-6; 9 positions match TRBD1. This CDR3 comprises 17 residues. J gave up 2 bases and V 4 bases, and 6 bases lay outside the gene matches. Germline values: CDR1 MNHEY, CDR2 SVGEGT. The CDR3 sequence: CASSWDRESPGANVLTF. The CDR3 bases are TGTGCCAGCAGTTGGGACAGGGAATCGCCTGGGGCCAACGTCCTGACTTTC.

The J gene is TRBJ1-2, the V gene TRBV30; TRBD1 is a possible D gene (5 bases). V was trimmed by 0 bases and J by 8 bases, leaving 13 bases between them. Germline V gene sequence: CDR1 GTSNPN, CDR2 SVGIG (reference sequence). CDR3 length: 13 residues. The CDR3 nucleotides read TGTGCCTGGAGTGTTATTCAGGGTGAAGGCTACACCTTC. This sequence encodes CAWSVIQGEGYTF.

This clone was counted once. The V gene is TRBV5-1, the J gene TRBJ1-1; D unclear. The V and J ends lost 0 bases and 1 base respectively, with 10 bases between them. This CDR3 is built from 15 residues. Germline assignment: CDR1 SGHRS and CDR2 YFSETQ. The CDR3 loop reads CASSLDSGANTEAFF. DNA of the CDR3: TGCGCCAGCAGCTTGGATTCCGGAGCGAACACTGAAGCTTTCTTT.

The chain combines TRBV5-4 with TRBJ1-2, with D unclear. The V end was cut by 3 bases, the J end by 8 bases, with 11 bases between. The CDR3 spans 12 residues. Per the germline V gene, CDR1 is SGHNT and CDR2 is YYREEE (reference sequence). The chain's CDR3 is CASSSEGRGYTF. CDR3 nucleotides: TGTGCCAGCAGCTCGGAGGGTCGCGGCTACACCTTC.

The chain is built from TRBV19 and TRBJ1-5, with D possibly matching TRBD1 (6 bases). The length of the CDR3 is 15 residues. Per the germline V gene, CDR1 is LNHDA and CDR2 is SQIVND (reference sequence). Trimming shortened V by 6 bases and J by 3 bases, and 15 bases separated the two germline ends. For the CDR3, the DNA is TGTGCCAGTAGCTACGGACAGCTTACCAATCAGCCCCAGCATTTT. Protein: CASSYGQLTNQPQHF.

V gene TRBV19 combines with J gene TRBJ1-2, with D perhaps TRBD1 (5 bases). The CDR3 length is 13 residues. Deletions cut 9 bases from V and 4 bases from J, with 15 bases between. Germline CDR1 and CDR2: LNHDA and SQIVND (reference sequence). CDR3 sequence reads: CASQPRQLYGYTF. The CDR3, as DNA: TGTGCCAGCCAACCCAGACAGCTCTATGGCTACACCTTC.

This clone was detected a few times. V is TRBV5-1 and J is TRBJ1-2; 9 positions agree with TRBD1. V lost 2 bases to trimming and J lost 4 bases; unmatched junction nucleotides: 6. This CDR3 region has 15 residues. CDR1 is SGHRS, CDR2 YFSETQ, per germline. CDR3 in amino acids: CASSLLGQGSYGYTF. The CDR3 region has the DNA TGCGCCAGCAGCTTATTGGGACAGGGTTCCTATGGCTACACCTTC.

This chain connects TRBV18 to TRBJ2-7; 7 positions match TRBD1. V trimming: 1 base; J trimming: 7 bases; junction bases outside the gene matches: 7. The CDR3 loop spans 14 amino acids. Germline-derived CDR1 and CDR2 are KGHSH and LQKENI. CDR3: CASSPQGAFQEQYF. Here the CDR3 DNA reads TGTGCCAGCTCACCACAGGGGGCTTTTCAGGAGCAGTACTTC.

The sample holds a few counts of this clone. This sequence joins TRBV30 and TRBJ1-5; 8 bases agree with TRBD1. Germline V lookup: CDR1 GTSNPN, CDR2 SVGIG (reference sequence). V was pared by 4 bases and J by 1 base, with 0 bases of the junction left unmatched. This CDR3 has 13 residues. The CDR3 protein is CAWNRGSNQPQHF. As DNA, the CDR3 is TGTGCCTGGAACAGGGGGAGCAATCAGCCCCAGCATTTT. The whole variable domain, remainder taken from reference TRBV30 and TRBJ1-5, is SQTIHQWPATLVQPVGSPLSLECTVEGTSNPNLYWYRQAAGRGLQLLFYSVGIGQISSEVPQNLSASRPQDRQFILSSKKLLLSDSGFYLCAWNRGSNQPQHFGDGTRLSIL.

The chain links TRBV19 to TRBJ1-3; the D gene is possibly TRBD1 (5 bases). Germline V gene data show CDR1 as LNHDA and CDR2 as SQIVND (reference sequence). V was pared by 0 bases and J by 0 bases, with 18 bases between. This CDR3 is built from 19 residues. Here the CDR3 reads CASSIDREAGSNSGNTIYF. CDR3 sequence (DNA): TGTGCCAGTAGTATAGATCGGGAGGCAGGGTCAAACTCTGGAAACACCATATATTTT.

This clone was picked up one time. The V gene is TRBV6-2 or TRBV6-3, the J gene TRBJ2-1; 13 nucleotides align to TRBD2. There are 15 residues in the CDR3. V shed 3 bases, J shed 9 bases, and the junction held 5 bases outside the gene matches. The germline gives CDR1 MNHEY, CDR2 SVGEGT. CDR3 sequence: CASSYGLAGEGEQFF. CDR3 bases: TGTGCCAGCAGTTATGGACTAGCGGGAGAGGGTGAGCAGTTCTTC.

The rearrangement links TRBV7-2 to TRBJ1-6; a possible D gene is TRBD1 (6 bases). The CDR3 has 16 residues. Deletions cut 0 bases from V and 7 bases from J, with 13 bases between. Per the germline V gene, CDR1 is SGHTA and CDR2 is FQGNSA. DNA for the CDR3: TGTGCCAGCAGCTTAGCATCGAACAGGGCAAATTCACCCCTCCACTTT. Translation: CASSLASNRANSPLHF.

This clone was observed once. The chain uses TRBV14 and TRBJ1-1; D is uncertain. Trimming took 2 bases from V and 5 from J, leaving 9 bases between them. The CDR3 loop spans 13 amino acids. Germline CDR1 reads SGHDN; CDR2 reads FVKESK. CDR3: CASSQLRRTEAFF. The DNA for the CDR3 is TGTGCCAGCAGCCAATTACGGCGGACTGAAGCTTTCTTT. The full variable domain, completed using reference TRBV14 and TRBJ1-1, is EAGVTQFPSHSVIEKGQTVTLRCDPISGHDNLYWYRRVMGKEIKFLLHFVKESKQDESGMPNNRFLAERTGGTYSTLKVQPAELEDSGVYFCASSQLRRTEAFFGQGTRLTVV.

This clone was found a few times. V usage is TRBV11-2 and J usage is TRBJ2-7; 8 bases map to TRBD2. V lost 7 bases to trimming and J lost 3 bases; unmatched junction nucleotides: 11. The germline CDR1 and CDR2 sequences are SGHAT and FQNNGV. The CDR3 length is 15 residues. The CDR3 sequence is CASTNRGGTGYEQYF. CDR3 in DNA: TGTGCCAGCACGAACCGGGGGGGGACTGGCTACGAGCAGTACTTC.

This chain uses TRBV21-1 with TRBJ2-7; the D segment call TRBD2 is taken from the table without a DNA check. TRBV21-1 is listed as a pseudogene. This CDR3 comprises 14 residues. In DNA form, the CDR3 reads TGTGCCAGCAGCAAGAGCGGTCCCTACTACGAGCAGTACTTC. Residues: CASSKSGPYYEQYF.

This clone was found a few times. This chain joins TRBV7-2 and TRBJ2-2; perhaps TRBD1 as D (6 bases). V shed 0 bases and J shed 4 bases, with 9 bases lying between them. Germline V gene data show CDR1 as SGHTA and CDR2 as FQGNSA. The CDR3 contains 15 residues. The CDR3 reads CASSLAARGTGELFF. In DNA form, the CDR3 reads TGTGCCAGCAGCTTAGCGGCCAGGGGCACCGGGGAGCTGTTTTTT.

The chain employs TRBV3-1 (or the pseudogene TRBV3-2) and TRBJ2-7; 11 bases match TRBD2. V shed 6 bases, J shed 2 bases, and the junction held 6 bases outside the gene matches. CDR3 size: 15 residues. Germline V gene lookup returns CDR1 LGHDT and CDR2 YNNKEL (reference sequence). CDR3 bases: TGTGCCAGCAGTAAGGGACTAGCGGAAACCTACGAGCAGTACTTC. Its translation: CASSKGLAETYEQYF.

The chain has TRBV6-5 and TRBJ1-6; D remains unclear. Trimming left V 3 bases short and J 6 bases short, with 6 bases between. CDR1 is MNHEY, CDR2 SVGAGI, per germline. The CDR3 consists of 13 residues. The CDR3 DNA reads TGTGCCAGCAGTTATTTGAGTAATTCACCCCTCCACTTT. This codes for CASSYLSNSPLHF.

The chain employs TRBV7-2 and TRBJ1-3; D gene unclear. Germline CDR1 reads SGHTA; CDR2 reads FQGNSA. CDR3 length equals 16 residues. The germline V and J ends were trimmed by 2 bases and 3 bases, with 14 bases remaining between them. CDR3 bases: TGTGCCAGCAGCTTAATGCTATGGGCTGGTGGAAACACCATATATTTT. Protein product: CASSLMLWAGGNTIYF.

The V call is TRBV6-2 or TRBV6-3, the J call TRBJ1-2, with 8 nucleotides matching TRBD1. Germline V CDR1 and CDR2: MNHEY, SVGEGT. The junction had 4 bases not matched to a gene; V was cut back by 1 base and J by 6 bases. The CDR3 is 14 residues long. The CDR3, as DNA: TGTGCCAGCAGTTACTTCGGACAGGGACATGGCTACACCTTC. It encodes CASSYFGQGHGYTF.

V is TRBV21-1 and J is TRBJ1-1. TRBV21-1 is annotated as a pseudogene. The CDR3 is 15 residues long. The CDR3 sequence is CASSPPRGRNTEAFF. Here the CDR3 DNA reads TGTGCCAGCAGCCCCCCCCGGGGGAGGAACACTGAAGCTTTCTTT.

This chain joins TRBV6-5 and TRBJ2-7; weak D call: TRBD2 (7 bases). This CDR3 has 14 residues. V was pared by 2 bases and J by 2 bases, with 10 bases between. Germline values: CDR1 MNHEY, CDR2 SVGAGI. The CDR3 nucleotides read TGTGCCAGCAGTTACGACGGGGGGCCCTACGAGCAGTACTTC. Protein product: CASSYDGGPYEQYF.